This T cell receptor (beta chain) was captured by sequencing in a study of technical replicates of blood from a few donors (dated 2017 in TCRdb). Trimming takes 6 bases off V and 3 bases off J; junction bases not matched to a gene: 2. CDR1 and CDR2 (LNHDA, SQIVND) derive from the germline V gene (reference sequence). The CDR3 has 14 amino acids, counting the end cysteine and phenylalanine. The retained sequence is limited to the CDR3, 42 bases, with the frame set at the first base. The library relied on the immunoSEQ multiplex PCR assay. TCRdb carries this immuneACCESS record with in-frame sequences only. Its versions omit some clonotypes, under half of them owing to an unresolved V gene in the studies checked, with the rest unexplained. The sample table shows 75,000 to 95,000 clones, and 85% to 95% are seen once. The ten largest account for 0.27% of the sample. Of note for this clone: What this receptor recognizes is not known. Within one base of it there is no much larger clone, and no base qualities were kept.

Specimen: T cells isolated from PBMCs. The receptor chain draws on TRBV19 and TRBJ2-3; 11 bases in the middle match TRBD2. This clonotype was obtained from a human donor in good health. The DNA reads TGTGCCAGTAGGGCTAGCGGGGGGACAGATACGCAGTATTTT. Its product reads: CASRASGGTDTQYF.